Below, 30 T cell receptor beta chains from the same sample are listed, as sequenced in a study of blood T cells in healthy people across ages. The authors ran a second PCR of roughly 6 to 12 cycles using a sample-barcoded 5' primer and a J-beta primer mix. TCRdb ran MiXCR on the 5' RACE reads and lists one entry per CDR3 protein. This table holds 800,000 or so distinct CDR3 sequences, 35% to 60% found once. Sequenced input: blood. The receptors were gathered from a man of 80 years or more in good health.

The chain is built from TRBV12-3 or TRBV12-4 and TRBJ2-2, with unresolved D. The CDR3 has 13 residues. Trimming cost V 2 bases and J 6 bases, with 7 bases left between them. CDR3: CASSLIWAGELFF. In nucleotides, the CDR3 is TGTGCCAGCAGTTTAATCTGGGCCGGGGAGCTGTTTTTT.

Only a few counts were recorded for this clonotype. The rearrangement joins TRBV20-1 to TRBJ2-7; a possible D gene is TRBD2 (5 bases). Trimming stripped 6 bases from V and 6 bases from J, with 15 bases between. The V gene's germline CDR1 is DFQATT and CDR2 SNEGSKA (reference sequence). The CDR3 covers 12 residues. The DNA of the CDR3 is TGCAGTGCCTCTAGGCGGGCGGGCGAGCAGTACTTC. The encoded protein is CSASRRAGEQYF.

The CDR3 sequence is CASSQRDREDIQYF. The CDR3 nucleotides are TGTGCCAGCAGCCAAAGGGACAGGGAAGACATTCAGTACTTC. The chain has TRBV3-1 and TRBJ2-4; TRBD1 matches 9 bases. This CDR3 contains 14 residues. Germline lookup yields CDR1 LGHDT and CDR2 YNNKEL (reference sequence). The ends lost 2 bases at V and 8 bases at J; junction bases unmatched: 4.

This clonotype appeared once. This could be a read error, since a much larger clone is one nucleotide away. CDR3 nucleotides: TGTGCCAGCAGCGTAGACGGCAGGGAAGAGACCCAGTTCTTC. Its protein product is CASSVDGREETQFF. V and J are TRBV9 and TRBJ2-5; possibly TRBD1 for D (5 bases). The closer fit of TRBJ2-1 to the DNA end suggests the J call may be wrong. Germline CDR1 and CDR2: SGDLS and YYNGEE. The CDR3 sequence is 14 residues long.

Of note for this clonotype: A junction boundary mismatches the germline segment, possibly from a read error. The genes are TRBV11-3 and TRBJ2-3, with D perhaps matching TRBD1 (5 bases). The CDR3 sequence is 15 residues long. CDR1 is SGHNT and CDR2 is YENEEA in the germline V gene. The CDR3 DNA reads TGTGCCGGCAGCTCAATCAGGGAATACACAGATACGCAGTATTTT. As protein: CAGSSIREYTDTQYF.

The chain combines TRBV28 with TRBJ2-3; D not resolved. The CDR3 consists of 13 residues. Trimming took off 5 bases at V and 2 bases at J, with 8 bases between the two ends. Germline values: CDR1 MDHEN, CDR2 SYDVKM. CDR3 nucleotide sequence: TGTGCCAGCAGTCGAGTTAACACAGATACGCAGTATTTT. Its protein is CASSRVNTDTQYF.

As to this clonotype: A read error may be the cause here, since a much bigger clone is one base away. J is TRBJ2-5 and V is TRBV5-1, with TRBD2 identical over 9 bases. This CDR3 spans 15 amino acids. The J segment lost 2 bases and the V segment lost 10 bases, leaving 12 bases of the junction unmatched. Germline V CDR1 and CDR2: SGHRS, YFSETQ. In DNA form, the CDR3 reads TGCGCCGGCAACTGGTTACTAGCGGGTCAAGAGACCCAGTACTTC. Protein sequence: CAGNWLLAGQETQYF. Full variable domain (outside the CDR3, taken from reference TRBV5-1 and TRBJ2-5): KAGVTQTPRYLIKTRGQQVTLSCSPISGHRSVSWYQQTPGQGLQFLFEYFSETQRNKGNFPGRFSGRQFSNSRSEMNVSTLELGDSALYLCAGNWLLAGQETQYFGPGTRLLVL.

This sequence joins TRBV7-3 and TRBJ2-1; no reliable D call. The V gene's germline CDR1 is SGHTA and CDR2 FQGTGA. This CDR3 is built from 15 residues. Between the trimmed V and J ends, which lost 5 bases and 3 bases, there was a span of 14 bases. This CDR3 is CASSARMGFYNEQFF. CDR3 bases: TGTGCCAGCAGCGCGCGCATGGGATTCTACAATGAGCAGTTCTTC.

In this sample, this clonotype turned up a few times. The V and J genes are TRBV28 and TRBJ2-7; 7 bases line up with TRBD1. V trimming: 6 bases; J trimming: 2 bases; junction bases outside the gene matches: 16. The CDR3 contains 17 residues. Per germline, CDR1 MDHEN and CDR2 SYDVKM. CDR3 sequence (DNA): TGTGCCAGCAGCCCTCCAATTCAAACAGGGGTACCCTACGAGCAGTACTTC. This gives the protein CASSPPIQTGVPYEQYF.

The table lists this clonotype with a few counts. The chain carries TRBV7-3 and TRBJ2-3; the D is unclear. From germline, CDR1 is SGHTA and CDR2 FQGTGA. The V gene lost 2 bases and the J gene lost 4 bases, with 7 bases spanning the gap. CDR3 length equals 13 residues. The CDR3 nucleotides are TGTGCCAGCAGCTTATTTGGTGCAGATACGCAGTATTTT. Translated: CASSLFGADTQYF.

This clonotype has ten or more counts. The chain is built from TRBV5-1 and TRBJ2-3, with 9 nucleotides matching TRBD2. Trimming cost V 0 bases and J 4 bases; bases outside gene matches: 3. The CDR3 loop spans 15 amino acids. Per the germline V gene, CDR1 is SGHRS and CDR2 is YFSETQ. The CDR3 sequence: CASSLASSGADTQYF. The CDR3 region has the DNA TGCGCCAGCAGCTTGGCGTCTAGCGGGGCAGATACGCAGTATTTT.

This chain links TRBV27 with TRBJ2-1; 9 positions match TRBD2. V lost 5 bases and J lost 8; bases outside the gene matches: 13. CDR1 and CDR2 from the germline V gene are MNHEY and SMNVEV (reference sequence). This CDR3 spans 16 amino acids. In DNA, the CDR3 is TGTGCCAGCAGTACCGTGAGTAGCGGGAGTTCCCATGAGCAGTTCTTC. Translated: CASSTVSSGSSHEQFF.

This chain joins TRBV6-2 or TRBV6-3 and TRBJ2-5; 9 nucleotides match TRBD2. Germline V gene sequence: CDR1 MNHEY, CDR2 SVGEGT. The CDR3 has 15 amino acids. V lost 7 bases, J lost 11 bases, and 17 bases stayed unmatched. The CDR3 loop is CASTPAGLASNEQYF. CDR3 coding DNA: TGTGCCAGCACACCAGCGGGACTAGCTTCCAATGAGCAGTACTTC.

This clonotype was recorded a few times. The rearrangement uses TRBV6-2 or TRBV6-3 and TRBJ2-1; D not resolved. Germline V CDR1 and CDR2: MNHEY, SVGEGT. The V gene lost 2 bases and the J gene lost 2 bases, with 16 bases spanning the gap. CDR3 size: 17 residues. CDR3 nucleotide sequence: TGTGCCAGCAGTTACGCCCCTGGCGGCCTCCCCTACAATGAGCAGTTCTTC. It encodes CASSYAPGGLPYNEQFF.

This clonotype was observed a few times. This chain connects TRBV7-6 to TRBJ2-7; the match to TRBD2 covers 11 bases. The CDR3 length is 15 residues. CDR1 SGHVS and CDR2 FNYEAQ come from the germline V gene. V lost 1 base, J lost 5 bases, and 4 bases stayed unmatched. The CDR3 DNA is TGTGCCAGCAGCTTAGGGACTAGCGGGCTCGACGAGCAGTACTTC. It encodes CASSLGTSGLDEQYF.

The CDR3 reads CASSPGTNTDTQYF. Written as DNA, the CDR3 is TGCGCCAGCAGTCCCGGGACTAACACAGATACGCAGTATTTT. The chain combines TRBV10-1 with TRBJ2-3; 7 bases line up with TRBD2. V shed 5 bases, J shed 2 bases, and the junction held 4 bases outside the gene matches. The CDR3 contains 14 residues. CDR1 WNHNN and CDR2 SYGVQD come from the germline V gene (reference sequence).

This chain joins TRBV12-3 or TRBV12-4 and TRBJ2-3; TRBD2 agrees at 8 bases. V trimming: 5 bases; J trimming: 3 bases; junction bases outside the gene matches: 7. The length of the CDR3 is 15 residues. The CDR3 spells CASSPPRGGTDTQYF. The CDR3 region has the DNA TGTGCCAGCAGTCCCCCTCGGGGGGGAACAGATACGCAGTATTTT.

The rearrangement uses TRBV5-1 and TRBJ2-3; D may match TRBD1 or TRBD2 (5 bases each). CDR1 is SGHRS and CDR2 is YFSETQ in the germline V gene. V gave up 4 bases and J gave up 2 bases, with 14 bases separating them. The CDR3 spans 15 residues. The CDR3 DNA reads as TGCGCCAGCAGCCGGGACCTGCAATACACAGATACGCAGTATTTT. It specifies CASSRDLQYTDTQYF.

This clonotype appeared a few times. The chain couples TRBV24-1 to TRBJ1-5; D possibly corresponds to TRBD1 (5 bases). Germline V lookup: CDR1 KGHDR, CDR2 SFDVKD. V was trimmed by 4 bases and J by 6 bases, leaving 15 bases between them. CDR3 size: 15 residues. The CDR3 reads CATSDPGQGFQPQHF. The CDR3 nucleotides read TGTGCCACCAGTGACCCGGGTCAGGGTTTTCAGCCCCAGCATTTT.

This clonotype was seen just once. At one boundary the junction diverges from the germline segment, which might be a read error. This chain uses TRBV7-7 with TRBJ2-2; D unclear. CDR1 and CDR2 (germline): SSHAT, FNYEAQ (reference sequence). CDR3 length: 15 residues. The CDR3 bases are TGTGCTAGCAGCTTAGATGCCACCTCCACCGGGGAGCTGTTTTTT. This translates into CASSLDATSTGELFF.

V usage is TRBV10-3 and J usage is TRBJ2-7, with TRBD1 as a possible D gene (7 bases). Germline-derived CDR1 and CDR2 are ENHRY and SYGVKD. The CDR3 length is 15 residues. V gave up 6 bases and J gave up 1 base, with 16 bases separating them. CDR3 residues: CAIRPGGTVSYEQYF. DNA of the CDR3: TGTGCCATCAGACCAGGGGGGACTGTATCCTACGAGCAGTACTTC.

This chain uses TRBV7-9 with TRBJ1-1; a weak D match, TRBD1 (5 bases). CDR1 SEHNR and CDR2 FQNEAQ come from the germline V gene (reference sequence). The CDR3 runs 14 residues. V lost 5 bases, J lost 2 bases, and 12 bases lay in between. The CDR3 region has the DNA TGTGCCAGCAGCGAAACGACAGTTAACACTGAAGCTTTCTTT. Translation: CASSETTVNTEAFF.

The chain recombines TRBV20-1 with TRBJ2-3; 9 bases match TRBD1. Unmatched junction bases numbered 7, after V lost 5 bases and J lost 4 bases. The CDR3 has 14 residues. Germline V gives CDR1 DFQATT, CDR2 SNEGSKA (reference sequence). CDR3 coding DNA: TGCAGTGCTGATCGGACAGGGGTGGCAGATACGCAGTATTTT. Translating it yields CSADRTGVADTQYF.

The chain recombines TRBV7-2 with TRBJ2-5; TRBD2 matches at 14 bases. CDR1 and CDR2 (germline): SGHTA, FQGNSA. The CDR3 extends over 16 amino acids. V lost 5 bases, J lost 7 bases, and 9 bases stayed unmatched. The CDR3 spells CASSPGLAGASRTQYF. The CDR3 region has the DNA TGTGCCAGCAGCCCGGGACTAGCGGGAGCGTCCAGGACCCAGTACTTC.

The chain links TRBV5-8 to TRBJ2-7, with TRBD2 matching over 8 bases. The CDR3 has 15 residues. CDR1 is SGHTS and CDR2 is YDEGEE in the germline V gene. Trimming at V came to 0 bases and at J to 6 bases, leaving 8 bases not matched to a gene. In DNA, the CDR3 is TGTGCCAGCAGCTTGGCAGGCGGGGGGACTAGCGAGCAGTACTTC. It yields the protein CASSLAGGGTSEQYF.

The V gene is TRBV7-2, the J gene TRBJ1-6; D uncertain. The CDR3 length is 12 residues. V dropped 0 bases and J dropped 14 bases, with 8 bases sitting between them. The germline V gene encodes CDR1 SGHTA and CDR2 FQGNSA. The CDR3 is CASSLAQQALHF. The CDR3 region has the DNA TGTGCCAGCAGCTTAGCGCAGCAGGCCCTCCACTTT.

This clonotype has just a few counts. V is TRBV14 and J is TRBJ2-3, with D perhaps matching TRBD1 (6 bases). V was pared by 2 bases and J by 0 bases, with 9 bases between. The CDR3 loop spans 15 amino acids. Germline V gives CDR1 SGHDN, CDR2 FVKESK. The CDR3 DNA reads as TGTGCCAGCAGCCAAACGGGACAAAGCACAGATACGCAGTATTTT. The encoded protein is CASSQTGQSTDTQYF.

The rearrangement uses TRBV12-3 or TRBV12-4 and TRBJ2-5; 8 bases are shared with TRBD1. The CDR3 runs to 15 residues. V shed 6 bases, J shed 5 bases, and the junction held 11 bases outside the gene matches. The CDR3 DNA reads as TGTGCCAGCAGCCAGGGACAGGTCTTCGCGGAGACCCAGTACTTC. This translates into CASSQGQVFAETQYF.

The chain employs TRBV7-2 and TRBJ2-7, with D perhaps TRBD2 (5 bases). The CDR3 is made up of 15 amino acids. Germline V gene sequence: CDR1 SGHTA, CDR2 FQGNSA. The V and J ends lost 6 bases and 2 bases respectively, with 17 bases between them. The CDR3 DNA sequence: TGTGCCAGCAGTGAGCGGTGGGTCCGAACCTACGAGCAGTACTTC. It encodes CASSERWVRTYEQYF.

V usage is TRBV28 and J usage is TRBJ2-7; D unresolved. The assigned J gene may be wrong: the sequence end matches TRBJ2-5 better. Per germline, CDR1 MDHEN and CDR2 SYDVKM. The CDR3 has 14 amino acids. CDR3 sequence (DNA): TGTGCCAGCAGGCCTCTTCACACAGAAGAGACCCAGTACTTC. It codes for CASRPLHTEETQYF.